The 11 T cell receptor beta chains listed next were all sequenced from one sample in a study of neurological immune-mediated disorders. A single record per CDR3 protein comes from TCRdb applying MiXCR to the 5' RACE reads. Altogether around 70,000 distinct CDR3 sequences are present, more than 3% being singletons, with the ten largest covering 4% to 6.5%. The sequencing input was PBMCs. The receptors shown here come from a woman between 50 and 59 years old with multiple sclerosis.

This clonotype has at least ten counts. The chain combines TRBV9 with TRBJ2-6, with D unresolved. The V end lost 2 bases, the J end lost 0 bases, and 6 bases lay between the germline ends. There are 15 residues in the CDR3. Per germline, CDR1 SGDLS and CDR2 YYNGEE. The CDR3 sequence: CASSVFVSGANVLTF. CDR3 coding DNA: TGTGCCAGCAGCGTTTTTGTCTCTGGGGCCAACGTCCTGACTTTC.

This clonotype showed up many times. V is TRBV15 and J is TRBJ2-5; maybe TRBD1 (5 bases). V was pared by 0 bases and J by 1 base, with 9 bases between. The CDR3 runs to 15 residues. Germline V gives CDR1 LNHNV, CDR2 YYDKDF (reference sequence). CDR3 amino acids: CATSRDYRPQETQYF. The CDR3 nucleotides are TGTGCCACCAGCAGAGATTACAGGCCCCAAGAGACCCAGTACTTC.

This clonotype was observed at least ten times. This chain joins TRBV11-3 and TRBJ2-7; 10 nucleotides agree with TRBD2. This CDR3 has 15 amino acids. CDR1 and CDR2 (germline): SGHNT, YENEEA. V was pared by 2 bases and J by 5 bases, with 6 bases of the junction left unmatched. This CDR3 is CASSLRLAGVNEQYF. In DNA, the CDR3 is TGTGCCAGCAGCTTAAGGCTAGCGGGAGTGAACGAGCAGTACTTC.

This clonotype has at least ten counts. A much larger clonotype is one base distant, so this may be a read error. In DNA, the CDR3 is TGTGCCAGCAGTTTTGCGGGAGGGACCCAGTACTTC. Translating gives CASSFAGGTQYF. The chain is built from TRBV27 and TRBJ2-5, with TRBD2 matching 8 bases. Germline CDR1 is MNHEY and CDR2 is SMNVEV (reference sequence). The V segment lost 3 bases and the J segment 7 bases; nucleotides outside the gene matches: 1. The CDR3 loop spans 12 amino acids.

This clonotype occurred many times. The chain joins TRBV7-6 to TRBJ1-6; TRBD1 might be the D (5 bases). V lost 5 bases and J lost 13, with 12 bases in between. Germline V gene sequence: CDR1 SGHVS, CDR2 FNYEAQ. This CDR3 has 12 amino acids. DNA of the CDR3: TGTGCCAGCAGCCCAGGGTCCCCCCCCCTCCACTTT. Translating gives CASSPGSPPLHF.

Relative to its sample, this clonotype is medium-sized. Written as DNA, the CDR3 is TGTGCCAGCAGCTTAGCTGCAGGGGCCGCTGGGGCCAACGTCCTGACTTTC. Its translation is CASSLAAGAAGANVLTF. V is TRBV7-2 and J is TRBJ2-6; perhaps TRBD1 as D (6 bases). Deletions cut 0 bases from V and 2 bases from J, with 11 bases between. CDR1 SGHTA and CDR2 FQGNSA come from the germline V gene. The CDR3 is 17 residues long.

This clonotype appeared many times. The V gene is TRBV4-1, the J gene TRBJ2-7; 9 nucleotides match TRBD1. The CDR3 spans 14 residues. Germline assignment: CDR1 MGHRA and CDR2 YSYEKL. The V segment lost 1 base and the J segment 3 bases; nucleotides outside the gene matches: 1. The CDR3 nucleotides read TGCGCCAGCAGCCAAGTGGGACAGGGCTACGAGCAGTACTTC. Protein product: CASSQVGQGYEQYF.

This clonotype was picked up many times. J is TRBJ2-5 and V is TRBV5-1, with a possible D match to TRBD2 (5 bases). Germline values: CDR1 SGHRS, CDR2 YFSETQ. The germline V and J ends were trimmed by 1 base and 3 bases, with 7 bases remaining between them. This CDR3 is 13 amino acids long. The CDR3 coding sequence is TGCGCCAGCAGCTTGTTCGGGGAAGAGACCCAGTACTTC. Translating gives CASSLFGEETQYF.

This clonotype was recorded many times. V usage is TRBV6-4 and J usage is TRBJ2-1, with 12 bases fitting TRBD2. Per the germline V gene, CDR1 is MRHNA and CDR2 is SNTAGT. CDR3 size: 18 residues. V was pared by 2 bases and J by 6 bases, with 11 bases of the junction left unmatched. CDR3 sequence reads: CASSDPKPSGGAGNEQFF. CDR3 in DNA: TGTGCCAGCAGTGACCCGAAGCCTAGCGGGGGGGCCGGCAATGAGCAGTTCTTC.

Many counts were recorded for this clonotype. V is TRBV11-1 and J is TRBJ1-1; D perhaps matches TRBD1 (6 bases). V dropped 7 bases and J dropped 3 bases, with 21 bases sitting between them. Germline V gene lookup returns CDR1 SGHAT and CDR2 FQDESV (reference sequence). CDR3 size: 16 residues. The CDR3 DNA reads TGTGCCAGCACCGCAAACGCGGGGGCAGGGGACACTGAAGCTTTCTTT. Its translation: CASTANAGAGDTEAFF.

The sample holds many counts of this clonotype. This chain uses TRBV6-5 with TRBJ2-2; TRBD2 aligns across 11 bases. In germline, CDR1 is MNHEY, CDR2 SVGAGI. The CDR3 loop spans 16 amino acids. Trimming cost V 6 bases and J 2 bases; bases outside gene matches: 5. Written as DNA, the CDR3 is TGTGCCAGCAGCCGAGGACTAGCGGGTAACACCGGGGAGCTGTTTTTT. This sequence encodes CASSRGLAGNTGELFF.